What follows are 10 T cell receptor beta chains derived from one specimen sequenced in a study of regulatory T cells in long-lasting Graves disease. Described time point: newly diagnosed GD, antithyroid drugs for less than 3 months. PBMC RNA was the source of the TCR library. iRepertoire HTBI primers and Arm-PCR of CDR3 regions built TCR beta libraries. TCRdb reprocessed the multiplex PCR reads with MiXCR, giving one entry per CDR3 protein. The table lists under 300,000 distinct CDR3 sequences, around 20% of them singletons, with about 15% in the top ten. Source: peripheral blood mononuclear cells (PBMCs), taken at new diagnosis, from a patient treated with antithyroid drugs. The receptor source for this set is a female donor with Graves disease.

This clonotype has ten or more counts. CDR3 sequence reads: CASSLTSGPSYNEQFF. CDR3 nucleotides: TGTGCCAGCAGTTTGACTAGCGGACCCTCCTACAATGAGCAGTTCTTC. V is TRBV28 and J is TRBJ2-1, with 9 bases identical to TRBD2. CDR3 size: 16 residues. Germline trimming cut 3 bases from V and 0 bases from J; bases unmatched to any gene: 3. The germline V gene has CDR1 MDHEN and CDR2 SYDVKM.

This clonotype was detected only a few times. This may arise from a read error, as a much more abundant clone is one base away. The V and J genes are TRBV5-1 and TRBJ1-2; no clear D gene. Germline V gene lookup returns CDR1 SGHRS and CDR2 YFSETQ. This CDR3 has 14 residues. Between the trimmed V and J ends, which lost 2 bases and 7 bases, there was a span of 15 bases. CDR3 loop: CASSFELGSCGYTF. Written as DNA, the CDR3 is TGCGCCAGCAGCTTTGAGTTGGGAAGCTGTGGCTACACCTTC.

This clonotype was detected many times. This chain connects TRBV2 to TRBJ1-2, with 7 bases that match TRBD1. Trimming took 8 bases from V and 3 from J; bases not matched to a gene: 3. The CDR3 spans 12 residues. Germline CDR1 reads SNHLY; CDR2 reads FYNNEI. CDR3 loop: CASSGGHYGYTF. DNA for the CDR3: TGTGCCAGCTCAGGGGGTCACTATGGCTACACCTTC.

This clonotype occurred a few times. The chain is built from TRBV4-3 and TRBJ2-5; D gene ambiguous. CDR3 length: 17 residues. Germline V gene data show CDR1 as LGHNA and CDR2 as YSLEER. Between the trimmed V and J ends, which lost 0 bases and 4 bases, there was a span of 18 bases. The CDR3 spells CASSQDLSVRPRETQYF. The CDR3 nucleotides are TGCGCCAGCAGCCAAGATCTGTCAGTTCGCCCCCGAGAGACCCAGTACTTC.

The V call is TRBV7-9, the J call TRBJ2-7; D is undetermined. The CDR3 runs to 16 residues. V was clipped by 1 base and J by 6 bases, with 19 bases between them. CDR1 and CDR2 from the germline V gene are SEHNR and FQNEAQ (reference sequence). CDR3 loop: CASSLDARTAPREQYF. DNA for the CDR3: TGTGCCAGCAGCTTAGATGCGCGAACAGCTCCTCGCGAGCAGTACTTC.

This clonotype was seen at least ten times. V is TRBV2 and J is TRBJ1-3; 9 nucleotides match TRBD1. V lost 6 bases, J lost 0 bases, and 6 bases stayed unmatched. Germline CDR1 SNHLY, CDR2 FYNNEI. CDR3 length equals 16 residues. This CDR3 reads CASSKTGGISGNTIYF. The CDR3 DNA is TGTGCCAGCAGCAAGACAGGGGGGATCTCTGGAAACACCATATATTTT.

This clonotype was seen many times. The chain uses TRBV2 and TRBJ1-3, with a weak D call TRBD1 (5 bases). V lost 4 bases and J 2 bases, leaving 12 bases between the germline ends. Germline loops: CDR1 SNHLY, CDR2 FYNNEI. CDR3 size: 15 residues. CDR3 in DNA: TGTGCCAGCAGTGCCTACACAGGTACTGGAAACACCATATATTTT. Amino acids: CASSAYTGTGNTIYF.

This clonotype has ten or more counts. The chain joins TRBV29-1 to TRBJ1-1; D uncertain. CDR3 length: 15 residues. The germline CDR1 and CDR2 sequences are SQVTM and ANQGSEA. V lost 2 bases and J 0 bases, leaving 13 bases between the germline ends. CDR3 amino acids: CSVERSVLMNTEAFF. CDR3 bases: TGCAGCGTTGAACGGTCAGTCCTCATGAACACTGAAGCTTTCTTT.

This clonotype was counted at least ten times. The chain combines TRBV4-3 with TRBJ2-5; a possible D gene is TRBD1 (8 bases). The CDR3 extends over 15 amino acids. The germline V and J ends were trimmed by 0 bases and 7 bases, with 15 bases remaining between them. Germline CDR1 and CDR2: LGHNA and YSLEER. This CDR3 is CASSQDTGGGWTQYF. The CDR3 nucleotides read TGCGCCAGCAGCCAAGACACAGGGGGGGGCTGGACCCAGTACTTC.

As regards this clonotype: This may stem from a read error, because a much larger clone lies one nucleotide away. This likely comes from a read error, as the CDR3 has no conserved phenylalanine or tryptophan at its end. The V and J genes are TRBV7-3 and TRBJ2-2; no clear D. V lost 6 bases, J lost 2 bases, and 7 bases lay in between. This CDR3 region has 13 residues. Germline lookup yields CDR1 SGHTA and CDR2 FQGTGA. CDR3 in amino acids: CASSSKNTGELFL. The CDR3 region has the DNA TGTGCCAGCAGTTCCAAAAACACCGGGGAGCTGTTTTTG.